The sequence of this T cell receptor beta chain was determined in a study of cytomegalovirus exposure and HLA in healthy donors. PCR used 60 Vbeta primers and 13 Jbeta primers. This table comes from immunoSEQ multiplex PCR, and its TCRdb copy is limited to in-frame clones, with some not included. The sample has some 130,000 clones, about four fifths seen once; the top ten hold about 0.71%. The CDR3 is made up of 16 amino acids. V was shortened by 6 bases and J by 0 bases, with 14 bases between the two germline ends. Per germline, CDR1 LNHNV and CDR2 YYDKDF (reference sequence). Material: PBMCs. This clonotype was obtained from a man aged 18 to 35 in good health and CMV-seronegative. The genes are TRBV15 and TRBJ1-4; no definite D call. The CDR3, as DNA: TGTGCCACCAGGAAACAGCCACCTTCAACTAATGAAAAACTGTTTTTT. This translates into CATRKQPPSTNEKLFF.